This TCR beta chain is from a study of cytomegalovirus exposure and HLA in healthy donors. Whole-study context: Later analysis reported that the 120 validation repertoires shared the platform of the roughly 680 first-cohort repertoires.

Trimming left V 4 bases short and J 4 bases short, with 16 bases between. This CDR3 comprises 15 residues. The germline CDR1 and CDR2 sequences are LNHNV and YYDKDF (reference sequence). The donors were part of the validation cohort, which consisted of more than 90 subjects and was separate from the first cohort of 666 subjects. Measured with immunoSEQ multiplex PCR; TCRdb has only the in-frame clones, and not every one. The profile shows 92,000 or so clones, 96% of them singletons. About this clone itself: The antigen is undetermined.

General study results and limits: Rarity marked most TCR sequences, yet some public TCRs occurred in many donors. Researchers catalogued approximately 170 TCR beta chains as cytomegalovirus-associated.

The sequenced material came from PBMCs. The sequence was collected from a man younger than 30 in good health and CMV-seronegative. J is TRBJ1-2 and V is TRBV15; D possibly corresponds to TRBD1 (5 bases). The CDR3 loop is CATSTTEGPPYGYTF. CDR3 in DNA: TGTGCCACCAGCACCACGGAGGGGCCTCCCTATGGCTACACCTTC.